This TCR beta chain was captured in a study of blood T cells in healthy people across ages. Notes on the study in general: Diversity of TCR beta correlated strongly with naive T cell percentage. TCR beta diversity, measured per million T cells, fell in a roughly linear way with age. When one million T cells were used, diversity estimates were thought to be underestimates.

This clonotype was observed a few times. Its antigen is still unknown. A second about 7 to 11 cycle PCR used barcoded and J-beta primers. TCRdb ran MiXCR on the 5' RACE reads and lists one entry per CDR3 protein. The data show some 850,000 distinct CDR3 sequences, roughly 26% seen once. Separately, the same data were catalogued under a study of T cells of mothers and their children. According to that study: Related and unrelated pairs show similar thymic shaping of TCR recombination output.

Sequences were obtained from blood. This TCR derives from a boy aged 5-17 years in good health.

The DNA for the CDR3 is TGCGCCAGCAGCGGGGGACTAGCGGACTCCTACAATGAGCAGTTCTTC. This translates into CASSGGLADSYNEQFF. This rearrangement joins TRBV4-1 to TRBJ2-1; 11 nucleotides agree with TRBD2. CDR1 is MGHRA and CDR2 is YSYEKL in the germline V gene. This CDR3 is 16 amino acids long. The V and J ends lost 5 bases and 0 bases, in that order; junction bases with no gene match: 3.